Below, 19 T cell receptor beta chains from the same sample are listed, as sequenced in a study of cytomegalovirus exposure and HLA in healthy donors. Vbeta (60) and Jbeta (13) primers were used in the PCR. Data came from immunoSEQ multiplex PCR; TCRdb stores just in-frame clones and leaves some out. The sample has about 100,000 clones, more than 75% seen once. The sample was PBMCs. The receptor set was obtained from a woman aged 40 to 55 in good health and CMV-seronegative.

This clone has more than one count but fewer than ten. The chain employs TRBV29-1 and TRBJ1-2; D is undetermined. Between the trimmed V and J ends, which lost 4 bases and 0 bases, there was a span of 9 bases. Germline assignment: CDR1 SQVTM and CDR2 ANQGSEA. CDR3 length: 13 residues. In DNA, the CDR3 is TGCAGCGTTGGAGGAGTTTCTAACTATGGCTACACCTTC. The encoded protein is CSVGGVSNYGYTF.

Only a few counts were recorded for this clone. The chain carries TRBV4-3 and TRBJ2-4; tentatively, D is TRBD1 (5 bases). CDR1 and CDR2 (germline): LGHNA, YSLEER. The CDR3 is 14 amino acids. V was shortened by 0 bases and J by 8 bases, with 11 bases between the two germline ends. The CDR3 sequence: CASSQEIQEDIQYF. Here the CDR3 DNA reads TGCGCCAGCAGCCAAGAAATACAGGAAGACATTCAGTACTTC.

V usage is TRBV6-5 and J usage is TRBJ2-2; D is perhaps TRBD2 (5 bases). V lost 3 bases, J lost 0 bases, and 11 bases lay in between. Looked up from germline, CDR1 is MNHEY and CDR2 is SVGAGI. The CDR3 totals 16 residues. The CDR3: CASSYAAGANTGELFF. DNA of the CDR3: TGTGCCAGCAGTTATGCGGCCGGGGCGAACACCGGGGAGCTGTTTTTT.

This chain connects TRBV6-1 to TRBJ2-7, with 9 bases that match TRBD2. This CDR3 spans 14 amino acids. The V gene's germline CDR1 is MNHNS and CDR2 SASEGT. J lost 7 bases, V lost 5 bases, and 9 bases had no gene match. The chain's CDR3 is CASSWSGRPWEQYF. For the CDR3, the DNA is TGTGCCAGCAGTTGGAGCGGGAGGCCGTGGGAGCAGTACTTC.

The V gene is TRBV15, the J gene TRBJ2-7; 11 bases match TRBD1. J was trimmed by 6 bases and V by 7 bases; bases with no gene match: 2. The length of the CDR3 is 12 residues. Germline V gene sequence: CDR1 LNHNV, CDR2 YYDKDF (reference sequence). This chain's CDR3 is CATTGTGGEQYF. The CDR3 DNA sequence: TGTGCCACCACCGGGACAGGGGGCGAGCAGTACTTC.

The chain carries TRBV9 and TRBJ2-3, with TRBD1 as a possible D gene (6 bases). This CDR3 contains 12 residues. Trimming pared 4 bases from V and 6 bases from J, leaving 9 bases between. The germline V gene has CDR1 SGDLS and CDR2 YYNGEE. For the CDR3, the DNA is TGTGCCAGCAGCTATCAGGGGGATACGCAGTATTTT. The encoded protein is CASSYQGDTQYF.

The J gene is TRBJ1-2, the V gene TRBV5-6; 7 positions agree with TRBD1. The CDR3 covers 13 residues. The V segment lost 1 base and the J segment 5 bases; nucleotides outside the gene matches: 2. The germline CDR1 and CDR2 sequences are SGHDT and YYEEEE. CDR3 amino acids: CASSLPGQYGYTF. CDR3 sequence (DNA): TGTGCCAGCAGCTTGCCGGGACAGTATGGCTACACCTTC.

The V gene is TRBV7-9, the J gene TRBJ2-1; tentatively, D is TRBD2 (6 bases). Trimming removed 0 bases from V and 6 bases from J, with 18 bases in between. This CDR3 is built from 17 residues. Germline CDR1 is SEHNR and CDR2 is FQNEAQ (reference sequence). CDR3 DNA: TGTGCCAGCAGCTTAGCGCGAATCCAGGCCGGGGGCAATGAGCAGTTCTTC. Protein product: CASSLARIQAGGNEQFF. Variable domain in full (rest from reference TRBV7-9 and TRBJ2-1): DTGVSQNPRHKITKRGQNVTFRCDPISEHNRLYWYRQTLGQGPEFLTYFQNEAQLEKSRLLSDRFSAERPKGSFSTLEIQRTEQGDSAMYLCASSLARIQAGGNEQFFGPGTRLTVL.

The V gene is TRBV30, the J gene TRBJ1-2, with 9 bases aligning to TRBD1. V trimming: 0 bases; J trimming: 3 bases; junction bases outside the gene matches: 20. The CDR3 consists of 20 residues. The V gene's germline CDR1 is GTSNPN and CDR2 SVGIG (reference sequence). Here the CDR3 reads CAWSVLMGYGTGFGDYGYTF. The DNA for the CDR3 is TGTGCCTGGAGTGTACTAATGGGATACGGGACAGGGTTTGGCGACTATGGCTACACCTTC.

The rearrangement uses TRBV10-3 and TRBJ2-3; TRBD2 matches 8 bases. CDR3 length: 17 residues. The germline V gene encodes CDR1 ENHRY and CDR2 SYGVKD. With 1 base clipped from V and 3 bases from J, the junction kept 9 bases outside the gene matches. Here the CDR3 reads CAISEFGGAMETDTQYF. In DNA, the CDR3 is TGTGCCATCAGTGAGTTCGGGGGGGCTATGGAAACAGATACGCAGTATTTT.

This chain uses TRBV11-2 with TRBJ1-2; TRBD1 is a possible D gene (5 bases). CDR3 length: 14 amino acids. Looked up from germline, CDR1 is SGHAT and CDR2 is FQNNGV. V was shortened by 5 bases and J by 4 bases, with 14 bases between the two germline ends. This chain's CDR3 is CASSPAGMIYGYTF. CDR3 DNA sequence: TGTGCCAGCAGCCCGGCAGGGATGATCTATGGCTACACCTTC.

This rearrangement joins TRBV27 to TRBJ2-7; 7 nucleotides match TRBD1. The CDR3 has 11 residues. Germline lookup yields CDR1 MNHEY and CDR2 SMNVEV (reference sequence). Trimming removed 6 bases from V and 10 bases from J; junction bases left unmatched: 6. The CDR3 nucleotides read TGTGCCAGCAGCTACGGGACAGAACAGTACTTC. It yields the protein CASSYGTEQYF.

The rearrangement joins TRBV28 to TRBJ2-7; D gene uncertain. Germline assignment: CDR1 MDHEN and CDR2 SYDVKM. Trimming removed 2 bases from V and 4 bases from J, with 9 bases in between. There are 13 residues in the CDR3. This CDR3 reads CASSLNGVYEQYF. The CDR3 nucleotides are TGTGCCAGCAGTTTAAATGGAGTATACGAGCAGTACTTC.

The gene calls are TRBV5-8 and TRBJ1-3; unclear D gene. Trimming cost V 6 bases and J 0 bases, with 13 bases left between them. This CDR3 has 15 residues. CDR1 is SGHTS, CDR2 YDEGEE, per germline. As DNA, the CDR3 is TGTGCCAGCACCGTTGAGAGACTCTCTGGAAACACCATATATTTT. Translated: CASTVERLSGNTIYF. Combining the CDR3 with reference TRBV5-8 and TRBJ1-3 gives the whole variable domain EAGVTQSPTHLIKTRGQQATLRCSPISGHTSVYWYQQALGLGLQFLLWYDEGEERNRGNFPPRFSGRQFPNYSSELNVNALELEDSALYLCASTVERLSGNTIYFGEGSWLTVV.

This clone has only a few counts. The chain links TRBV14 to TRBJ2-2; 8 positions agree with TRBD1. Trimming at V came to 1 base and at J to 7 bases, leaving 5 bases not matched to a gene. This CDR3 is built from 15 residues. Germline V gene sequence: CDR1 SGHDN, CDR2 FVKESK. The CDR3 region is CASSQVRGPNGELFF. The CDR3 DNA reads TGTGCCAGCAGCCAAGTCAGGGGGCCGAACGGGGAGCTGTTTTTT.

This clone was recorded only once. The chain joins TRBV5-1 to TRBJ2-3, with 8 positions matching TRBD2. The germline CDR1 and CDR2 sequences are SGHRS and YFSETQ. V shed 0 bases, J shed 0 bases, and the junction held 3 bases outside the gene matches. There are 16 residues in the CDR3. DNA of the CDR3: TGCGCCAGCAGCTTGGTCGCGGGAGGAAGCACAGATACGCAGTATTTT. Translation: CASSLVAGGSTDTQYF.

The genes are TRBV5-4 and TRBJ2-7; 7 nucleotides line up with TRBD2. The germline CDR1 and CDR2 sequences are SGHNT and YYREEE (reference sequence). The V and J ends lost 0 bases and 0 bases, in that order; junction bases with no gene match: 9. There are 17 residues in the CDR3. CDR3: CASSLVSLAGVSYEQYF. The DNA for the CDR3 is TGTGCCAGCAGCTTGGTGAGTTTAGCGGGCGTCTCCTACGAGCAGTACTTC.

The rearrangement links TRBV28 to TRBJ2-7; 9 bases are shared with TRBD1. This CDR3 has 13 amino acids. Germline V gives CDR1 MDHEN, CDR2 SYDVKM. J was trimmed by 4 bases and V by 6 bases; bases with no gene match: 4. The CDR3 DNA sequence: TGTGCCAGCAGGTCCGGACAGGGGTACGAGCAGTACTTC. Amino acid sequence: CASRSGQGYEQYF.

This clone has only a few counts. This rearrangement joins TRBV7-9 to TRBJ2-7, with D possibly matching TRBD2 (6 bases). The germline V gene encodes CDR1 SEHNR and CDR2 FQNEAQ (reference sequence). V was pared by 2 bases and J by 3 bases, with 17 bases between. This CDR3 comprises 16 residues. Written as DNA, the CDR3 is TGTGCCAGCAGCTTAACGGGACTCGGGACTGACTACGAGCAGTACTTC. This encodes CASSLTGLGTDYEQYF. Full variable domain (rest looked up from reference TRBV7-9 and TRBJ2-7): DTGVSQNPRHKITKRGQNVTFRCDPISEHNRLYWYRQTLGQGPEFLTYFQNEAQLEKSRLLSDRFSAERPKGSFSTLEIQRTEQGDSAMYLCASSLTGLGTDYEQYFGPGTRLTVT.